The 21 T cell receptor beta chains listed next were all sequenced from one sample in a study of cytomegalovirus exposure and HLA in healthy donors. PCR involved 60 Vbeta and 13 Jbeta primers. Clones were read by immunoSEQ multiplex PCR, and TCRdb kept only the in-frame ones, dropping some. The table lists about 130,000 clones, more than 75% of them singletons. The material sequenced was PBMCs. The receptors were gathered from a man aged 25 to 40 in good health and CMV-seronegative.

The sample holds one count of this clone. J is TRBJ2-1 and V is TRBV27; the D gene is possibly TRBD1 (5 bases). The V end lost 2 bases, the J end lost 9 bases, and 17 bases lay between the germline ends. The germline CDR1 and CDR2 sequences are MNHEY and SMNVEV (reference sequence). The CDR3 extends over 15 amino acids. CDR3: CASSLTGHLLVEQFF. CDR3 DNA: TGTGCCAGCAGTTTAACAGGACACTTACTCGTTGAGCAGTTCTTC.

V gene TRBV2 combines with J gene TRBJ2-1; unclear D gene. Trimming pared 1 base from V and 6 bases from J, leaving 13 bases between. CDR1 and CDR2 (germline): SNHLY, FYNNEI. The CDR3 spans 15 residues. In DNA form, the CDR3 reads TGTGCCAGCAGTGAAGTAGCTACCCTTGCCAATGAGCAGTTCTTC. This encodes CASSEVATLANEQFF. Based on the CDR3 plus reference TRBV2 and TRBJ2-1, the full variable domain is EPEVTQTPSHQVTQMGQEVILRCVPISNHLYFYWYRQILGQKVEFLVSFYNNEISEKSEIFDDQFSVERPDGSNFTLKIRSTKLEDSAMYFCASSEVATLANEQFFGPGTRLTVL.

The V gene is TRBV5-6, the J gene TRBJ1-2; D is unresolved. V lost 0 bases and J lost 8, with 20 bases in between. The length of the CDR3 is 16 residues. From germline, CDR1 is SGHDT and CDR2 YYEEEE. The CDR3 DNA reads TGTGCCAGCAGCTTGGCCTATGAGACCATTATCAGGGGCTACACCTTC. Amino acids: CASSLAYETIIRGYTF.

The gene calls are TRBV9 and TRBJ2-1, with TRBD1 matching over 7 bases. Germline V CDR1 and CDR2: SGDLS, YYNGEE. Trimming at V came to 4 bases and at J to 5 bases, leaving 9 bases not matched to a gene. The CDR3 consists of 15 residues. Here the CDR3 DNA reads TGTGCCAGCAGCCCCAGGGGGACGGATAACAATGAGCAGTTCTTC. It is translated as CASSPRGTDNNEQFF.

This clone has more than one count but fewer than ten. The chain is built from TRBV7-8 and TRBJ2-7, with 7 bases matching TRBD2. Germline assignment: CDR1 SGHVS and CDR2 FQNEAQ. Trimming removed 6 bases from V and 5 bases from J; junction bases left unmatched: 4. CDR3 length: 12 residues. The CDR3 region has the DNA TGTGCCAGCAGGCGGGAGACTAACGAGCAGTACTTC. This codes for CASRRETNEQYF.

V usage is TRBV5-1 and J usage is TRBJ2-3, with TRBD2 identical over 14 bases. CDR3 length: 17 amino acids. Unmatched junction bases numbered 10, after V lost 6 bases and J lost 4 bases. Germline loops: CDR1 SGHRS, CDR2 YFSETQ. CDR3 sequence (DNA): TGCGCCAGCAACCCGGGACTAGCGGGAGAGTGGCCAGATACGCAGTATTTT. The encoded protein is CASNPGLAGEWPDTQYF.

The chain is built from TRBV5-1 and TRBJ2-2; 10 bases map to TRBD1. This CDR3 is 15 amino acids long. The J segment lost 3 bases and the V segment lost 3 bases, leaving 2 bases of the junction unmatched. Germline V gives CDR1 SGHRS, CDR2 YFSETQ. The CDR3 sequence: CASSWGQGYTGELFF. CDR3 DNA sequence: TGCGCCAGCAGCTGGGGACAGGGGTACACCGGGGAGCTGTTTTTT. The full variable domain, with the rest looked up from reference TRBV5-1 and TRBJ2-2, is KAGVTQTPRYLIKTRGQQVTLSCSPISGHRSVSWYQQTPGQGLQFLFEYFSETQRNKGNFPGRFSGRQFSNSRSEMNVSTLELGDSALYLCASSWGQGYTGELFFGEGSRLTVL.

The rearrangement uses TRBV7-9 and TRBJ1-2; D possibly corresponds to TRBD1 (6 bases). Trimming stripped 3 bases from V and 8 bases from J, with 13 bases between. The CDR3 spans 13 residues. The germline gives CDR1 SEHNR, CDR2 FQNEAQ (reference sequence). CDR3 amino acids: CASSFPGGRGYTF. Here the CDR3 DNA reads TGTGCCAGCAGCTTCCCGGGGGGCCGGGGCTACACCTTC.

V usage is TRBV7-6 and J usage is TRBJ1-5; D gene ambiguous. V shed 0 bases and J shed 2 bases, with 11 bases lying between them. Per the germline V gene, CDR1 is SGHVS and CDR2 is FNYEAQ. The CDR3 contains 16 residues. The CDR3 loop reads CASSLAPGVGNQPQHF. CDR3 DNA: TGTGCCAGCAGCTTAGCGCCCGGGGTGGGCAATCAGCCCCAGCATTTT.

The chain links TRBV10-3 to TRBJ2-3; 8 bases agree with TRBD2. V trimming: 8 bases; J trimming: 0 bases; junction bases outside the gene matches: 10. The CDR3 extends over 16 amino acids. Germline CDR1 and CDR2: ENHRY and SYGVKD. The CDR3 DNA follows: TGTGCCATCGCCTCGCCAACTAGCGGCAGCACAGATACGCAGTATTTT. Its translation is CAIASPTSGSTDTQYF.

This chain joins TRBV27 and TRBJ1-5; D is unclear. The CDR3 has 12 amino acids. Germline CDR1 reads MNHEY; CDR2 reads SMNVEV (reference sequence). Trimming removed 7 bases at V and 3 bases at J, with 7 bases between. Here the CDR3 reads CASTLYNQPQHF. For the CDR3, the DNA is TGTGCCAGCACCCTTTACAATCAGCCCCAGCATTTT.

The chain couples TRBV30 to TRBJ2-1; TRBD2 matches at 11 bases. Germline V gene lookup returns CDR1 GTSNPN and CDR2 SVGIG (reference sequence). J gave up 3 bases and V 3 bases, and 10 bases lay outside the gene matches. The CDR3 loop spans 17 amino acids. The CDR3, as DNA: TGTGCCTGGAGCGGCACAGGGACTAGCGGATTCTACAATGAGCAGTTCTTC. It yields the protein CAWSGTGTSGFYNEQFF.

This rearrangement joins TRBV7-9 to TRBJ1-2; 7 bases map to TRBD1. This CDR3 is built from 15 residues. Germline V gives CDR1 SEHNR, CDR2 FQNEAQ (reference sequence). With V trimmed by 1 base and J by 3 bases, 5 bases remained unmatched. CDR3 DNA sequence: TGTGCCAGCAGCTTAGATAACAGGGGTGACTATGGCTACACCTTC. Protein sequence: CASSLDNRGDYGYTF.

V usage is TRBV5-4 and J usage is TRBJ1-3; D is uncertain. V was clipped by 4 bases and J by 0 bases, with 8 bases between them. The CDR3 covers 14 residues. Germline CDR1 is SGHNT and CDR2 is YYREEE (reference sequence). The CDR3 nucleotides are TGTGCCAGCAGCACACCGGGCTCTGGAAACACCATATATTTT. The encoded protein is CASSTPGSGNTIYF. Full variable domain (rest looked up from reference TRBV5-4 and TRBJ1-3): ETGVTQSPTHLIKTRGQQVTLRCSSQSGHNTVSWYQQALGQGPQFIFQYYREEENGRGNFPPRFSGLQFPNYSSELNVNALELDDSALYLCASSTPGSGNTIYFGEGSWLTVV.

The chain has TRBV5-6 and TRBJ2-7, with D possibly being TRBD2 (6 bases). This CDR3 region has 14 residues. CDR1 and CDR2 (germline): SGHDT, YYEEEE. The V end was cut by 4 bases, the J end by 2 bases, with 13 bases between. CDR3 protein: CASSAAGSTYEQYF. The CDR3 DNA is TGTGCCAGCAGCGCGGCGGGGTCCACCTACGAGCAGTACTTC.

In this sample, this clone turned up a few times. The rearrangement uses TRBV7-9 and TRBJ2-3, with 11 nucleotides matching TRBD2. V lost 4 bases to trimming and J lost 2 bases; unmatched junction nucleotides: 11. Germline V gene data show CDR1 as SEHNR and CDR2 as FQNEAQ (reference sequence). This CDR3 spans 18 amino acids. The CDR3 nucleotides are TGTGCCAGCAGCTCGCCGTCTAGCGGGAGGACATCCACAGATACGCAGTATTTT. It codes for CASSSPSSGRTSTDTQYF.

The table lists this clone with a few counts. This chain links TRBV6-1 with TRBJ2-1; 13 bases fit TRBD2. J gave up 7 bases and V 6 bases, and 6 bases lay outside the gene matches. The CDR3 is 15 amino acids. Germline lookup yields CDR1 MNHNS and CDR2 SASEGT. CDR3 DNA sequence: TGTGCCAGCAGACTAGCGGGAGGGCCATCGAATGAGCAGTTCTTC. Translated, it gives CASRLAGGPSNEQFF.

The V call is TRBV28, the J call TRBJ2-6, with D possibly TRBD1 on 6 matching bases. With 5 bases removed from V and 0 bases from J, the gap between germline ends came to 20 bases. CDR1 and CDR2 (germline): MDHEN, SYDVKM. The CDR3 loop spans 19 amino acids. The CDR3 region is CASSAPKGVRGSGANVLTF. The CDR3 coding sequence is TGTGCCAGCAGTGCACCCAAGGGGGTCCGCGGCTCTGGGGCCAACGTCCTGACTTTC.

CDR3 protein: CASSSPTQGNTEAFF. The CDR3 nucleotides are TGTGCCAGCAGTTCGCCCACACAGGGGAACACTGAAGCTTTCTTT. The V and J genes are TRBV27 and TRBJ1-1; D might be TRBD1 (6 bases). V was shortened by 4 bases and J by 1 base, with 13 bases between the two germline ends. This CDR3 spans 15 amino acids. Germline CDR1 and CDR2: MNHEY and SMNVEV (reference sequence).

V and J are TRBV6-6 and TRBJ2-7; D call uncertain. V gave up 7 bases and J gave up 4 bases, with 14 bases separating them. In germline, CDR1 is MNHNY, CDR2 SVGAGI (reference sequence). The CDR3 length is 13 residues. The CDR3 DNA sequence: TGTGCCAGCAAAAACATGGCCTCATACGAGCAGTACTTC. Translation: CASKNMASYEQYF.

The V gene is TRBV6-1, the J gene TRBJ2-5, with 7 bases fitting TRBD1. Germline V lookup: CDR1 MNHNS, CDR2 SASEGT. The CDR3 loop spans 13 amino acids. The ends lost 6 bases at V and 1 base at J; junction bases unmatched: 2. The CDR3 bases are TGTGCCAGCAGAACAGGGGCCCAAGAGACCCAGTACTTC. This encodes CASRTGAQETQYF.